The present T cell receptor beta chain was sequenced within a study of blood T cells in healthy people across ages. This clonotype appeared a single time. V shed 5 bases, J shed 2 bases, and the junction held 5 bases outside the gene matches. Per the germline V gene, CDR1 is DFQATT and CDR2 is SNEGSKA (reference sequence). The length of the CDR3 is 14 residues. Using a J-beta primer mix together with a sample-barcoded 5' primer, a second PCR was run for roughly 6 to 12 cycles. TCRdb fed the 5' RACE reads into MiXCR, producing one record per CDR3 protein. Counted here are about 2 million distinct CDR3 sequences, 49% occurring once; the ten biggest clones make up over 2%.

The chain joins TRBV20-1 to TRBJ1-2, with TRBD1 matching over 10 bases. This receptor was taken from a woman between 40 and 55 years old in good health. The sequenced sample was blood. CDR3 DNA sequence: TGCAGTGCTGGGGACAGGGGCCTCAACTATGGCTACACCTTC. This translates into CSAGDRGLNYGYTF.